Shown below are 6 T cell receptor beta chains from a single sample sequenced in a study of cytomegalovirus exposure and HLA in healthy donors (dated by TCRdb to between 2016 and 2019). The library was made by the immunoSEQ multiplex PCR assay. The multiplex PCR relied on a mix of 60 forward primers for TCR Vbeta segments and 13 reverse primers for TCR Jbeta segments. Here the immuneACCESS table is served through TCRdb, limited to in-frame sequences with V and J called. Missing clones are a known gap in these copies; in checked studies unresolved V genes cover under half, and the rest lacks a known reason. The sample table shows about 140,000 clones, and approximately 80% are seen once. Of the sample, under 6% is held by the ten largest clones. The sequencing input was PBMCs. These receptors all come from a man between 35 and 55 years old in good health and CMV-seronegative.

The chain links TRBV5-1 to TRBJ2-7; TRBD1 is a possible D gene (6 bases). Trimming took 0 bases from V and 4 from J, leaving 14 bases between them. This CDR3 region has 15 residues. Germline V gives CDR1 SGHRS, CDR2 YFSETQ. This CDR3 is CASSLASGTGYEQYF. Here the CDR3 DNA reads TGCGCCAGCAGCTTGGCCTCGGGAACAGGGTACGAGCAGTACTTC.

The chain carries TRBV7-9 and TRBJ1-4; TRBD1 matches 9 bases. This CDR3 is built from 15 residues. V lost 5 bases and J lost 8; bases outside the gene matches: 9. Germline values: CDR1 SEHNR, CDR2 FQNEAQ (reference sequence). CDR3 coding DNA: TGTGCCAGCAGCCTACGACAGGGGGAATGGGAAAAACTGTTTTTT. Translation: CASSLRQGEWEKLFF. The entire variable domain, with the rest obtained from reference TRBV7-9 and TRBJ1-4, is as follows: DTGVSQNPRHKITKRGQNVTFRCDPISEHNRLYWYRQTLGQGPEFLTYFQNEAQLEKSRLLSDRFSAERPKGSFSTLEIQRTEQGDSAMYLCASSLRQGEWEKLFFGSGTQLSVL.

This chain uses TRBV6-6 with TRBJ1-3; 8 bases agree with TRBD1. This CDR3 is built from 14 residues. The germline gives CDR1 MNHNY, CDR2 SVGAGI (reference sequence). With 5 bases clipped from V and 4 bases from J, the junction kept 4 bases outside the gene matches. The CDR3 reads CASSMTGAGNTIYF. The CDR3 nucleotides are TGTGCCAGCAGTATGACAGGGGCCGGAAACACCATATATTTT.

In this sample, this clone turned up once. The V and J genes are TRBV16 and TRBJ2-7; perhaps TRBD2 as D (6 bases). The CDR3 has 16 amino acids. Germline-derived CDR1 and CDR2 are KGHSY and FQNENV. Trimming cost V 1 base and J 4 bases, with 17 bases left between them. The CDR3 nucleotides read TGTGCCAGCAGCCAATTGGGGACTGTTTCGGAATACGAGCAGTACTTC. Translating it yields CASSQLGTVSEYEQYF.

CDR3 nucleotide sequence: TGTGCCAGCAGTTACCCTATAGGGGGTCTGGGCTATGGCTACACCTTC. This translates into CASSYPIGGLGYGYTF. This sequence joins TRBV6-5 and TRBJ1-2, with D maybe TRBD1 (6 bases). Germline values: CDR1 MNHEY, CDR2 SVGAGI. This CDR3 is 16 amino acids long. Trimming cost V 2 bases and J 4 bases, with 17 bases left between them.

The CDR3 DNA reads as TGTGCCAGCGACGGACAGGGGTTTTATAGCAATCAGCCCCAGCATTTT. Amino acid sequence: CASDGQGFYSNQPQHF. The rearrangement links TRBV2 to TRBJ1-5; 9 positions match TRBD1. The CDR3 consists of 16 residues. Germline V CDR1 and CDR2: SNHLY, FYNNEI. With V trimmed by 8 bases and J by 0 bases, 8 bases remained unmatched.